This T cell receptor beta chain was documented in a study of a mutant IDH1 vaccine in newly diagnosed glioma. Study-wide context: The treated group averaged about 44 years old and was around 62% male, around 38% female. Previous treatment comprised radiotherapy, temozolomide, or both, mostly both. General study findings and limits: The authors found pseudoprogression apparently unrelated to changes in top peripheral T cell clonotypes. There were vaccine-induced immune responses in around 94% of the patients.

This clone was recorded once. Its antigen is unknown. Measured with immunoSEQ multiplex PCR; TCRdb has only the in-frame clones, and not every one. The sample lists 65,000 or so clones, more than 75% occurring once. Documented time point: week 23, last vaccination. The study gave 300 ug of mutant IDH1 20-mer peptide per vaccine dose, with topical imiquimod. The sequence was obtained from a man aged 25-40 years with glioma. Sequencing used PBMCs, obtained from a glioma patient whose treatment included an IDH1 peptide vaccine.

The CDR3 here is CASSLEAALEAFF. The DNA of the CDR3 is TGTGCCAGCAGCTTAGAGGCAGCACTCGAAGCTTTCTTT. V usage is TRBV7-6 and J usage is TRBJ1-1; D unclear. The CDR3 is 13 residues long. Trimming cost V 1 base and J 8 bases, with 11 bases left between them. Germline assignment: CDR1 SGHVS and CDR2 FNYEAQ.